Listed below are T cell receptor beta chains from one sample, sequenced in a study of identical twins. TCRdb re-called the 5' RACE reads with MiXCR, one entry per CDR3 protein. The sample has fewer than 250,000 distinct CDR3 sequences, less than 9.5% seen once. Sequencing was carried out using memory (CD45RO+) T cells sorted from blood. The receptors were gathered from a woman between 18 and 29 years old in good health. Both conserved end residues are part of each CDR3. Each record gives: J gene, V gene, D gene, clone size, CDR3 DNA, CDR3 protein. D genes are given only for firm matches. Only part of the rows carry a size: once, few, many, or a class if the clone is expanded.

TRBJ2-7,TRBV18,NA,NA,TGTGCCAGCTCATCCTGGACGGGAGTCGAGCAGTACTTC,CASSSWTGVEQYF
TRBJ2-1,TRBV20-1,TRBD1,few,TGCAGTGCGGAGAGGGACAGGGGAGTTTTGAATGAGCAGTTCTTC,CSAERDRGVLNEQFF
TRBJ2-3,TRBV15,NA,NA,TGTGCCACCAGCAGAGATTATGGGGCCTCCACAGATACGCAGTATTTT,CATSRDYGASTDTQYF
TRBJ1-5,TRBV7-9,NA,NA,TGTGCCAGCAGCTTAGCGGACGGTCCCAATCAGCCCCAGCATTTT,CASSLADGPNQPQHF
TRBJ2-5,TRBV7-8,TRBD2,many,TGTGCCAGCAGCTCGGGGGGGCAGAAGACCCAGTACTTC,CASSSGGQKTQYF
TRBJ1-6,TRBV6-5,NA,many,TGTGCCAGCAGTTACTCGCCGGGCTCACCCCTCCACTTT,CASSYSPGSPLHF
TRBJ1-2,TRBV4-3,TRBD1,many,TGCGCCAGCAGCCAGACAGGGTTTGCCTATGGCTACACCTTC,CASSQTGFAYGYTF
TRBJ1-1,TRBV3-1,TRBD1,NA,TGTGCCAGCAGCCCGAGGGACAGGGGGCAAGAAGCTTTCTTT,CASSPRDRGQEAFF
TRBJ1-1,TRBV20-1,TRBD1,few,TGCAGTGCTAGAGTGTTCGGACAGGGGCACACTGAAGCTTTCTTT,CSARVFGQGHTEAFF
TRBJ2-3,TRBV5-1,NA,few,TGCGCCAGCAGCCCGAGCGGGGTGACAGGAGATACGCAGTATTTT,CASSPSGVTGDTQYF
TRBJ2-2,TRBV7-2,NA,few,TGTGCCAGCAGAAGGGGGTTTACCGGGGAGCTGTTTTTT,CASRRGFTGELFF
TRBJ2-4,TRBV7-2,NA,NA,TGTGCCAGCAGCTTAATCGGGGGCGATTCAAAAAACATTCAGTACTTC,CASSLIGGDSKNIQYF
TRBJ2-3,TRBV5-1,TRBD1,NA,TGCGCCAGCAGCTTCGGCAGGGGGCAGGCAGATACGCAGTATTTT,CASSFGRGQADTQYF
TRBJ2-4,TRBV18,NA,NA,TGTGCCAGCTCACCACCTGTAGCCAAAAACATTCAGTACTTC,CASSPPVAKNIQYF
TRBJ2-3,TRBV20-1,TRBD2,NA,TGCAGTGCTGGAAGACTAGCGGGAGGGGCAGATACGCAGTATTTT,CSAGRLAGGADTQYF
TRBJ2-2,TRBV5-1,TRBD1,few,TGCGCCAGCAGCCAAGACAGGGGGAACACCGGGGAGCTGTTTTTT,CASSQDRGNTGELFF
TRBJ2-2,TRBV6-7,NA,few,TGTGCCAGCGGGAGGGGGGGCCCCCCCGGGGAGCTGTTTTTT,CASGRGGPPGELFF
TRBJ2-3,TRBV7-2,NA,NA,TGTGCCAGCAGCTTAGCTGGGGGTCGGTCAGATACGCAGTATTTT,CASSLAGGRSDTQYF
TRBJ1-1,TRBV9,NA,many,TGTGCCAGCAGCCCCCGGGTAGGGTGGGACACTGAAGCTTTCTTT,CASSPRVGWDTEAFF
TRBJ2-1,TRBV30,NA,few,TGTGCCGGAACAAGGGGGGGTGAGCAGTTCTTC,CAGTRGGEQFF
TRBJ1-5,TRBV6-2/TRBV6-3,NA,few,TGTGCCAGCGGAGAGGACAATCAGCCCCAGCATTTT,CASGEDNQPQHF
TRBJ2-3,TRBV5-1,TRBD1,many,TGCGCCAGCAGCTTTGCCCCGGGACAGGGGGCGTCTTTGGATACGCAGTATTTT,CASSFAPGQGASLDTQYF
TRBJ2-3,TRBV7-7,NA,many,TGTGCCAGCAGCCCGGGGCTGGGGGGAACAGATACGCAGTATTTT,CASSPGLGGTDTQYF
TRBJ2-1,TRBV20-1,TRBD1,NA,TGCAGTGCTAGGGGACAGGGTATCAATGAGCAGTTCTTC,CSARGQGINEQFF
TRBJ1-5,TRBV2,NA,few,TGTGCCAGCAGCCTGAGTTCAGATCAGCCCCAGCATTTT,CASSLSSDQPQHF
TRBJ2-5,TRBV11-3,NA,few,TGTGCCAGCAGCTTCACGACAGCTACTTGGACCCAGTACTTC,CASSFTTATWTQYF
TRBJ1-5,TRBV20-1,TRBD1,few,TGCAGTGCTAAGACAGGGCCGAATCAGCCCCAGCATTTT,CSAKTGPNQPQHF
TRBJ1-1,TRBV7-9,TRBD1,few,TGTGCCAGCAACCCCGGGACAGCGCGTGAAGCTTTCTTT,CASNPGTAREAFF
TRBJ2-1,TRBV11-2,NA,few,TGTGCCAGCAGCTTCAAGGGGGGGCTTAACAATGAGCAGTTCTTC,CASSFKGGLNNEQFF
TRBJ2-1,TRBV5-1,NA,many,TGCGCCAGCAGCTTGGATATAGGGAATGAGCAGTTCTTC,CASSLDIGNEQFF
TRBJ2-5,TRBV5-6,NA,many,TGTGCCAGCAGCCCCGACTGGGGTACGGAGACCCAGTACTTC,CASSPDWGTETQYF
TRBJ1-4,TRBV12-3/TRBV12-4,NA,NA,TGTGCCAGCAGTTTACGGACGCTTGCAACTAATGAAAAACTGTTTTTT,CASSLRTLATNEKLFF
TRBJ2-7,TRBV19,NA,few,TGTGCCAGTAGTATGGTTCATTCTGGTCCCTACGAGCAGTACTTC,CASSMVHSGPYEQYF
TRBJ2-1,TRBV5-1,NA,many,TGCGCCAGCAGCTTCGGCGCTGGTTACAATGAGCAGTTCTTC,CASSFGAGYNEQFF
TRBJ1-1,TRBV2,NA,NA,TGTGCCAGCATTTATGACCCGGGGCAGGGGTTTTTCTTT,CASIYDPGQGFFF
TRBJ2-1,TRBV5-5,NA,NA,TGTGCCAGCAGCTATGGGCCCCTACTCTACAATGAGCAGTTCTTC,CASSYGPLLYNEQFF
TRBJ2-5,TRBV7-7,TRBD2,NA,TGTGCCAGCAGCCCCGGGAGCGGGAGTGGGGAGACCCAGTACTTC,CASSPGSGSGETQYF
TRBJ2-2,TRBV12-3/TRBV12-4,TRBD2,few,TGTGCCAGCTTACCCTGGCGAGGGGAGGGCACCGGGGAGCTGTTTTTT,CASLPWRGEGTGELFF
TRBJ2-7,TRBV27,NA,few,TGTGCCAGCAGTTCATCCGCCCGGTTGCAGTACTTC,CASSSSARLQYF